Listed below are T cell receptor beta chains from one sample, sequenced in a study of metastatic and nonmetastatic thyroid tumors. TCRdb re-called clones from the PCR reads using MiXCR. The repertoire holds about 24,000 clones, with 20% to 30% as singletons. Sequencing was carried out using tumor tissue. These receptors were collected from a male donor with papillary thyroid cancer or a benign thyroid nodule (not recorded which). Some clones in this sample may be carry-over from other donors' samples. Each CDR3 is given with its conserved first and last residue. Fields, in order: clone size, J gene, V gene, D gene, CDR3 protein, CDR3 DNA. D genes are given only for firm matches. Part of the rows lack a size; the others show once, few, many or a class for expanded clones.

clone size: many
J gene: TRBJ2-5
V gene: TRBV4-3
D gene: TRBD1
CDR3 protein: CASSQDPGGRETQYF
CDR3 DNA: TGCGCCAGCAGCCAAGATCCAGGGGGCAGGGAGACCCAGTACTTC

clone size: NA
J gene: TRBJ2-7
V gene: TRBV6-1
D gene: NA
CDR3 protein: CATCESKGTRRTNEQYF
CDR3 DNA: TGTGCCACCTGTGAAAGTAAAGGGACTCGGAGGACCAATGAGCAGTACTTC

clone size: many
J gene: TRBJ1-5
V gene: TRBV19
D gene: NA
CDR3 protein: CASSIPGARNQPQHF
CDR3 DNA: TGTGCCAGTAGCATCCCGGGGGCGCGGAATCAGCCCCAGCATTTT

clone size: many
J gene: TRBJ1-6
V gene: TRBV27
D gene: NA
CDR3 protein: CASSLGRVVNSPLHF
CDR3 DNA: TGTGCCAGCAGTTTAGGTCGTGTGGTTAATTCACCCCTCCACTTT

clone size: many
J gene: TRBJ2-6
V gene: TRBV6-2/TRBV6-3
D gene: TRBD2
CDR3 protein: CASSYWGLAAGANVLTF
CDR3 DNA: TGTGCCAGCAGTTATTGGGGACTAGCGGCTGGGGCCAACGTCCTGACTTTC

clone size: once
J gene: TRBJ2-1
V gene: TRBV5-1
D gene: TRBD2
CDR3 protein: CASSPQGAGLSEQFF
CDR3 DNA: TGCGCCAGCAGCCCCCAGGGAGCGGGATTGAGTGAGCAGTTCTTC

clone size: NA
J gene: TRBJ2-3
V gene: TRBV2
D gene: TRBD2
CDR3 protein: CASRRDWGGTDTQYF
CDR3 DNA: TGTGCCAGCAGGAGGGACTGGGGAGGGACAGATACGCAGTATTTT

clone size: few
J gene: TRBJ1-5
V gene: TRBV4-1
D gene: NA
CDR3 protein: CASSQDQGTQPQHF
CDR3 DNA: TGCGCCAGCAGCCAAGATCAGGGAACTCAGCCCCAGCATTTT

clone size: many
J gene: TRBJ2-3
V gene: TRBV6-1
D gene: NA
CDR3 protein: CASSRSRATDTQYF
CDR3 DNA: TGTGCCAGCAGCCGTAGTAGGGCCACAGATACGCAGTATTTT

clone size: few
J gene: TRBJ1-1
V gene: TRBV6-1
D gene: NA
CDR3 protein: CASSPGGNTEAFF
CDR3 DNA: TGTGCCAGCAGCCCGGGTGGGAACACTGAAGCTTTCTTT